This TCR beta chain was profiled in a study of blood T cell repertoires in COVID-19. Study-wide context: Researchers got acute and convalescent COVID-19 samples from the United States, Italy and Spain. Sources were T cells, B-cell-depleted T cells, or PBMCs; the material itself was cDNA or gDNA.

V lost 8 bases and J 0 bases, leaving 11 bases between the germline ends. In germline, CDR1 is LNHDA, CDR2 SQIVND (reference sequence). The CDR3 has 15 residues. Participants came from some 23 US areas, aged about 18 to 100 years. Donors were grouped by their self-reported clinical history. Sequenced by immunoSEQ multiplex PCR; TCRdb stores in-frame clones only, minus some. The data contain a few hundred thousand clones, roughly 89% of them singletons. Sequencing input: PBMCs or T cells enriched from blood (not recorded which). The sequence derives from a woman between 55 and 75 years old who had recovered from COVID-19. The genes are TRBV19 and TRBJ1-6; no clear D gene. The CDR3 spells CASHLTSSYNSPLHF. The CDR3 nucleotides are TGTGCCAGTCACCTCACGAGCTCCTATAATTCACCCCTCCACTTT.